This TCR beta chain came from a study of vaccination and CD4 T cells after COVID-19. A remark on this clonotype: The antigen remains unidentified.

The sample's treatment: approximately 11-day PBMC culture with coronavirus spike peptide pools or control peptides (ViraFEST assay). Researchers used the Oncomine TCR Beta short-read assay to sequence DNA from cultured CD4+ T cells. TCRdb re-called the PCR reads with MiXCR, one entry per CDR3 protein. The sample yields 9,500 to 15,000 distinct CDR3 sequences, under 35% seen once. This clonotype was obtained from a human donor who received a COVID-19 vaccine. The sample in question was CD4+ T cells from blood, cultured in vitro, obtained before SARS-CoV-2 vaccination.

Written as DNA, the CDR3 is TGCGCCAGCAGCCCGGGGACAGTTAGAAACACCATATATTTT. Encoded protein: CASSPGTVRNTIYF. The gene calls are TRBV4-1 and TRBJ1-3; 7 bases fit TRBD1. The CDR3 loop spans 14 amino acids. CDR1 is MGHRA, CDR2 YSYEKL, per germline. Germline trimming cut 4 bases from V and 5 bases from J; bases unmatched to any gene: 5.